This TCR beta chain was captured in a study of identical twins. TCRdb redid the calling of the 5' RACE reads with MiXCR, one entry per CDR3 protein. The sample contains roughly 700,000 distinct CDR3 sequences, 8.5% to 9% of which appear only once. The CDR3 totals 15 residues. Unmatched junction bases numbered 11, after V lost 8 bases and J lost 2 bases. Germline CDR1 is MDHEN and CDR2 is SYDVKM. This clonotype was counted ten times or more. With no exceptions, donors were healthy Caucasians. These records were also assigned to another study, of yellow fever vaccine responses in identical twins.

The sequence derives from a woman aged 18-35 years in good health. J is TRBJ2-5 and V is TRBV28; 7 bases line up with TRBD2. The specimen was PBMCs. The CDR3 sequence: CASRETSPGQETQYF. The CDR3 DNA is TGTGCCAGCCGTGAGACTAGCCCGGGGCAAGAGACCCAGTACTTC.